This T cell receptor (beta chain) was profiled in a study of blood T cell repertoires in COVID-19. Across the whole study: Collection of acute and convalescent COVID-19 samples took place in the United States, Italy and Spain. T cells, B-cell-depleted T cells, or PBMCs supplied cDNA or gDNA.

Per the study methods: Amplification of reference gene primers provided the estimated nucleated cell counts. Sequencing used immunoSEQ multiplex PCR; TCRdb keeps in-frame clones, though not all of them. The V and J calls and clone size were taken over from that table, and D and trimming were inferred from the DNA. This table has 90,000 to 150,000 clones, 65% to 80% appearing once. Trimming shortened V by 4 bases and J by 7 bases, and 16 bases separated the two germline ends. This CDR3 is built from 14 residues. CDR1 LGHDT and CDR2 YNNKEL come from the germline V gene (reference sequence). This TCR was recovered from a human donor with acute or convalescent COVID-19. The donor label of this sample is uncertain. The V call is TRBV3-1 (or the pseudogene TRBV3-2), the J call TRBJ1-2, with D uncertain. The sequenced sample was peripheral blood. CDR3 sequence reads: CASSPTGRAAGYTF. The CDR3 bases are TGTGCCAGCAGCCCCACCGGGAGGGCCGCTGGCTACACCTTC.